The 30 T cell receptor beta chains presented below share a single source sample, sequenced in a study of PD-L1 blockade in urothelial cancer. Indicated time point: pretreatment peripheral blood. Profiled with immunoSEQ multiplex PCR; TCRdb holds only in-frame clones, not every one. The sample holds approximately 94,000 clones, over 75% seen once. Here the sequenced sample was PBMCs, taken around atezolizumab (anti-PD-L1) treatment. The receptors here all came from a man aged 55 to 70 with urothelial cancer.

The chain links TRBV5-1 to TRBJ1-2, with D tentatively TRBD1 (5 bases). Between the trimmed V and J ends, which lost 0 bases and 3 bases, there was a span of 6 bases. This CDR3 is 13 amino acids long. The germline gives CDR1 SGHRS, CDR2 YFSETQ. The chain's CDR3 is CASSLGRDYGYTF. The CDR3 coding sequence is TGCGCCAGCAGCTTGGGCAGGGACTATGGCTACACCTTC.

DNA of the CDR3: TGTGCCAGCAGCTTAAGGACAGGGGACCGAAATGAAAAACTGTTTTTT. Its protein is CASSLRTGDRNEKLFF. The chain couples TRBV7-9 to TRBJ1-4, with 9 bases lining up with TRBD1. The V gene end was trimmed by 2 bases and the J gene end by 5 bases; junction bases not matched to a gene: 6. The V gene's germline CDR1 is SEHNR and CDR2 FQNEAQ (reference sequence). This CDR3 region has 16 residues.

The chain has TRBV4-2 and TRBJ2-7, with 7 bases that match TRBD1. The germline CDR1 and CDR2 sequences are LGHNA and YNFKEQ. The V and J ends lost 1 base and 2 bases, in that order; junction bases with no gene match: 2. This CDR3 is built from 14 residues. This chain's CDR3 is CASSQGTGTYEQYF. DNA for the CDR3: TGTGCCAGCAGCCAAGGGACAGGTACCTACGAGCAGTACTTC.

V and J are TRBV5-1 and TRBJ2-3, with D possibly TRBD2 on 6 matching bases. The CDR3 is made up of 15 amino acids. In germline, CDR1 is SGHRS, CDR2 YFSETQ. The V end lost 4 bases, the J end lost 2 bases, and 14 bases lay between the germline ends. The CDR3 here is CASSLGRLLTDTQYF. The CDR3 DNA reads as TGCGCCAGCAGCCTGGGGAGGCTGCTCACAGATACGCAGTATTTT.

This sequence joins TRBV5-6 and TRBJ1-5, with a weak D call TRBD1 (5 bases). Trimming removed 1 base at V and 7 bases at J, with 15 bases between. Germline CDR1 is SGHDT and CDR2 is YYEEEE. The CDR3 is 15 amino acids. CDR3 sequence reads: CASSLYDSLIQPQHF. The CDR3 DNA follows: TGTGCCAGCAGCTTGTATGACAGCCTCATCCAGCCCCAGCATTTT.

The CDR3 region is CASSPGQGLVDTQYF. The CDR3 DNA follows: TGCGCCAGCAGCCCGGGACAGGGGTTAGTAGATACGCAGTATTTT. The chain employs TRBV5-1 and TRBJ2-3; 10 bases line up with TRBD1. V gave up 4 bases and J gave up 5 bases; unmatched junction bases: 7. The germline CDR1 and CDR2 sequences are SGHRS and YFSETQ. The CDR3 is made up of 15 amino acids.

The table lists this clone with a few counts. V and J are TRBV28 and TRBJ2-7; the match to TRBD1 covers 7 bases. Germline CDR1 MDHEN, CDR2 SYDVKM. This CDR3 has 11 amino acids. The CDR3 DNA reads TGTGTGACAGGGCCCGAGTACGAGCAGTACTTC. Translated: CVTGPEYEQYF.

This clone has only a few counts. The chain couples TRBV9 to TRBJ2-2; the match to TRBD2 covers 8 bases. Germline CDR1 is SGDLS and CDR2 is YYNGEE. Trimming cost V 0 bases and J 4 bases; bases outside gene matches: 5. The CDR3 is made up of 16 amino acids. CDR3 residues: CASSVVSGAGTGELFF. The CDR3 DNA sequence: TGTGCCAGCAGCGTAGTTAGCGGGGCCGGCACCGGGGAGCTGTTTTTT.

As regards this clone: At the DNA level, this CDR3 is encoded by other sequences in the same sample as well. The CDR3 coding sequence is TGCGCCAGCAGCTTAGACAGGGGGGATAATGGCTACACCTTC. It specifies CASSLDRGDNGYTF. V and J are TRBV5-1 and TRBJ1-2; TRBD1 matches 9 bases. Germline CDR1 and CDR2: SGHRS and YFSETQ. Trimming removed 2 bases from V and 6 bases from J; junction bases left unmatched: 5. The CDR3 is 14 residues long.

This chain uses TRBV7-7 with TRBJ1-1; 8 bases agree with TRBD1. Trimming at V came to 5 bases and at J to 3 bases, leaving 8 bases not matched to a gene. This CDR3 contains 15 residues. Germline CDR1 and CDR2: SSHAT and FNYEAQ (reference sequence). The CDR3 DNA is TGTGCCAGCAGCCTATGGACAGGGCGGGACACTGAAGCTTTCTTT. Encoded protein: CASSLWTGRDTEAFF.

V usage is TRBV5-1 and J usage is TRBJ2-3, with 15 bases aligning to TRBD2. Trimming cost V 2 bases and J 5 bases; bases outside gene matches: 9. This CDR3 has 18 residues. Germline values: CDR1 SGHRS, CDR2 YFSETQ. The CDR3 protein is CASSLDGLAGGRKDTQYF. In nucleotides, the CDR3 is TGCGCCAGCAGCTTAGATGGACTAGCGGGGGGGCGGAAAGATACGCAGTATTTT.

V gene TRBV9 combines with J gene TRBJ2-3; 10 bases fit TRBD2. V shed 2 bases and J 2 bases; nucleotides not matched to a gene: 2. The length of the CDR3 is 15 residues. Germline-derived CDR1 and CDR2 are SGDLS and YYNGEE. CDR3 residues: CASSVSGGATDTQYF. The CDR3 DNA reads TGTGCCAGCAGCGTCAGCGGGGGGGCCACAGATACGCAGTATTTT.

This chain connects TRBV4-3 to TRBJ2-1, with a tentative D call TRBD2 (6 bases). There are 13 residues in the CDR3. Looked up from germline, CDR1 is LGHNA and CDR2 is YSLEER. V lost 1 base and J lost 7, with 8 bases in between. This CDR3 reads CASSQVAGNEQFF. The CDR3 region has the DNA TGCGCCAGCAGCCAAGTGGCGGGGAATGAGCAGTTCTTC.

The V gene is TRBV7-9, the J gene TRBJ2-7; TRBD1 is a possible D gene (5 bases). The V gene lost 1 base and the J gene lost 3 bases, with 10 bases spanning the gap. Germline loops: CDR1 SEHNR, CDR2 FQNEAQ (reference sequence). CDR3 length equals 14 residues. CDR3 sequence reads: CASSLGAGNYEQYF. CDR3 sequence (DNA): TGTGCCAGCAGCTTAGGAGCAGGGAACTACGAGCAGTACTTC.

In this sample, this clone turned up once. The chain has TRBV7-3 and TRBJ2-1; possible D gene TRBD2, 5 bases. The CDR3 is 11 amino acids. The germline V and J ends were trimmed by 4 bases and 12 bases, with 10 bases remaining between them. The V gene's germline CDR1 is SGHTA and CDR2 FQGTGA. The CDR3 nucleotides are TGTGCCAGCAGCTCGGGTCGGGGGCAGTTCTTC. Its protein product is CASSSGRGQFF.

This clone was seen only a few times. V is TRBV10-3 and J is TRBJ1-2, with 11 bases fitting TRBD1. This CDR3 contains 16 residues. CDR1 and CDR2 (germline): ENHRY, SYGVKD. V shed 10 bases, J shed 6 bases, and the junction held 16 bases outside the gene matches. The CDR3 sequence is CATVKEGQGAPHGYTF. CDR3 in DNA: TGTGCCACCGTAAAAGAAGGACAGGGGGCGCCCCATGGCTACACCTTC.

The genes are TRBV29-1 and TRBJ2-1, with D unresolved. CDR1 and CDR2 from the germline V gene are SQVTM and ANQGSEA. V was cut by 4 bases and J by 1 base, with 8 bases left in between. This CDR3 has 13 residues. The CDR3 protein is CSVGSSSYNEQFF. The CDR3 DNA reads TGCAGCGTTGGTAGCAGTTCCTACAATGAGCAGTTCTTC.

J is TRBJ1-1 and V is TRBV6-5; D is uncertain. V was clipped by 3 bases and J by 1 base, with 6 bases between them. The CDR3 runs to 13 residues. The germline V gene encodes CDR1 MNHEY and CDR2 SVGAGI. The DNA for the CDR3 is TGTGCCAGCAGTTATTACGGGAACACTGAAGCTTTCTTT. It is translated as CASSYYGNTEAFF.

J is TRBJ1-2 and V is TRBV27; TRBD1 might be the D (6 bases). The V and J ends lost 4 bases and 4 bases respectively, with 13 bases between them. This CDR3 spans 14 amino acids. Germline CDR1 reads MNHEY; CDR2 reads SMNVEV (reference sequence). The DNA for the CDR3 is TGTGCCAGCAGTTACGGTCGGGACACCTATGGCTACACCTTC. Its translation: CASSYGRDTYGYTF.

The chain is built from TRBV6-1 and TRBJ1-5, with 8 bases matching TRBD1. This CDR3 has 15 residues. V trimming: 5 bases; J trimming: 1 base; junction bases outside the gene matches: 4. Germline assignment: CDR1 MNHNS and CDR2 SASEGT. CDR3 region: CASSLRDRSNQPQHF. The CDR3 DNA reads TGTGCCAGCAGTCTCCGGGACAGGAGCAATCAGCCCCAGCATTTT.

In regard to this clone: The junction departs from the called germline gene at one end, perhaps through a read error. This rearrangement joins TRBV7-7 to TRBJ1-4, with D unresolved. CDR3 length: 13 residues. CDR1 is SSHAT, CDR2 FNYEAQ, per germline (reference sequence). CDR3 DNA: TGTGCTAGCAGCTTGAACCCGGGGGAAAAACTGTTTTTT. This translates into CASSLNPGEKLFF.

The rearrangement links TRBV10-3 to TRBJ2-3; a possible D gene is TRBD1 (8 bases). Germline assignment: CDR1 ENHRY and CDR2 SYGVKD. This CDR3 comprises 14 residues. With 7 bases removed from V and 6 bases from J, the gap between germline ends came to 17 bases. The CDR3 protein is CAIKRTGGEDTQYF. For the CDR3, the DNA is TGTGCCATCAAGAGAACAGGGGGGGAGGATACGCAGTATTTT.

The chain carries TRBV4-1 and TRBJ2-5; maybe TRBD2 (6 bases). Germline CDR1 is MGHRA and CDR2 is YSYEKL. V lost 0 bases to trimming and J lost 1 base, with 18 bases between them. The CDR3 is made up of 18 amino acids. The CDR3 nucleotides read TGCGCCAGCAGCCAAGATCTAACTACTAGCAGCCTCCAAGAGACCCAGTACTTC. Translation gives CASSQDLTTSSLQETQYF.

This chain uses TRBV4-2 with TRBJ2-3; D is perhaps TRBD2 (5 bases). With 5 bases removed from V and 2 bases from J, the gap between germline ends came to 17 bases. Germline V gives CDR1 LGHNA, CDR2 YNFKEQ. This CDR3 spans 16 amino acids. In DNA, the CDR3 is TGTGCCAGCAGCAAGGCGACCGGGGTCCTCACAGATACGCAGTATTTT. Protein: CASSKATGVLTDTQYF.

In its sample, this clone was seen once. This sequence joins TRBV10-3 and TRBJ1-6, with TRBD1 identical over 7 bases. Germline trimming cut 10 bases from V and 7 bases from J; bases unmatched to any gene: 13. Germline CDR1 reads ENHRY; CDR2 reads SYGVKD. The CDR3 has 15 amino acids. The CDR3: CATDRTGDGNSPLHF. In nucleotides, the CDR3 is TGTGCCACCGACCGCACAGGGGATGGCAATTCACCCCTCCACTTT.

The DNA of the CDR3 is TGTGCCAGCAGTGGGGGACAGGGAGTCGGTGAGCAGTTCTTC. The encoded protein is CASSGGQGVGEQFF. The chain uses TRBV27 and TRBJ2-1, with TRBD1 matching over 9 bases. CDR1 is MNHEY and CDR2 is SMNVEV in the germline V gene (reference sequence). CDR3 length: 14 residues. The junction had 8 bases not matched to a gene; V was cut back by 5 bases and J by 9 bases.

The CDR3 DNA is TGTGCCAGCAGTTACGGGAGCGGGGAGCCCTACGAGCAGTACTTC. Its translation is CASSYGSGEPYEQYF. J is TRBJ2-7 and V is TRBV6-5; TRBD2 aligns across 7 bases. Per the germline V gene, CDR1 is MNHEY and CDR2 is SVGAGI. The CDR3 length is 15 residues. The V gene end was trimmed by 2 bases and the J gene end by 2 bases; junction bases not matched to a gene: 6.

Notes on this clone: Other DNA sequences in this specimen translate into the identical CDR3. The V and J genes are TRBV5-1 and TRBJ2-5; no clear D gene. In germline, CDR1 is SGHRS, CDR2 YFSETQ. This CDR3 comprises 11 residues. Between the trimmed V and J ends, which lost 4 bases and 3 bases, there was a span of 4 bases. The CDR3 protein is CASSLEETQYF. In DNA form, the CDR3 reads TGCGCCAGCAGCCTAGAAGAGACCCAGTACTTC.

This clone was detected once. The chain employs TRBV6-5 and TRBJ2-1, with TRBD2 matching over 9 bases. The germline gives CDR1 MNHEY, CDR2 SVGAGI. The CDR3 is made up of 16 amino acids. With 4 bases clipped from V and 4 bases from J, the junction kept 8 bases outside the gene matches. DNA for the CDR3: TGTGCCAGCAGTTCCCCGACTAGCGGCCAATACAATGAGCAGTTCTTC. This codes for CASSSPTSGQYNEQFF.

The chain recombines TRBV7-2 with TRBJ1-5; unclear D gene. Germline V gives CDR1 SGHTA, CDR2 FQGNSA. The CDR3 sequence is 12 residues long. The V gene lost 4 bases and the J gene lost 5 bases, with 6 bases spanning the gap. The CDR3 coding sequence is TGTGCCAGCAGCTCGGGAGATCAGCCCCAGCATTTT. Its translation is CASSSGDQPQHF.